Below, 22 T cell receptor beta chains from the same sample are listed, as sequenced in a study of regulatory T cells in long-lasting Graves disease. Time point given: newly diagnosed GD, antithyroid drugs for less than 3 months. PBMCs provided the RNA from which the TCR library was made. In building TCR beta libraries, iRepertoire HTBI primers were used together with Arm-PCR of CDR3 regions. TCRdb itself ran the multiplex PCR reads through MiXCR, one entry per CDR3 protein. The table includes approximately 350,000 distinct CDR3 sequences, around 17% detected once. These same records also appear under a second study, on T cells in Graves' hyperthyroidism and ophthalmopathy.

The sequencing used peripheral blood mononuclear cells (PBMCs), collected at new diagnosis, from a patient treated with antithyroid drugs. These receptors all come from a man between 35 and 55 years old with Graves disease.

This clonotype was picked up many times. The genes are TRBV5-1 and TRBJ2-5; D is uncertain. Germline V gives CDR1 SGHRS, CDR2 YFSETQ. The CDR3 has 16 amino acids. The V end lost 6 bases, the J end lost 5 bases, and 23 bases lay between the germline ends. As DNA, the CDR3 is TGCGCCAGCACCGGAGAGGATCGATCCTTCGGGGAGACCCAGTACTTC. Translation: CASTGEDRSFGETQYF. Full variable domain (rest looked up from reference TRBV5-1 and TRBJ2-5): KAGVTQTPRYLIKTRGQQVTLSCSPISGHRSVSWYQQTPGQGLQFLFEYFSETQRNKGNFPGRFSGRQFSNSRSEMNVSTLELGDSALYLCASTGEDRSFGETQYFGPGTRLLVL.

This clonotype was counted between two and nine times. A much bigger clone sits one base away, suggesting this may be a read error. CDR3 in DNA: TGTGCCAGCAGGGAAAACTACGAGCAGTACTTC. This sequence encodes CASRENYEQYF. The chain uses TRBV6-1 and TRBJ2-7; no firm D call. V lost 6 bases, J lost 3 bases, and 6 bases lay in between. The CDR3 has 11 residues. CDR1 and CDR2 (germline): MNHNS, SASEGT.

This clonotype was detected many times. The chain links TRBV6-2 or TRBV6-3 to TRBJ1-5; D gene unclear. Trimming took off 5 bases at V and 0 bases at J, with 14 bases between the two ends. Germline-derived CDR1 and CDR2 are MNHEY and SVGEGT. This CDR3 region has 16 residues. CDR3 in DNA: TGTGCCAGCAGTCTCCGGACGGAGTATAGCAATCAGCCCCAGCATTTT. Translating gives CASSLRTEYSNQPQHF.

The table lists this clonotype with many counts. The gene calls are TRBV20-1 and TRBJ2-5; D is undetermined. The germline V and J ends were trimmed by 4 bases and 0 bases, with 15 bases remaining between them. Germline V gene lookup returns CDR1 DFQATT and CDR2 SNEGSKA (reference sequence). The CDR3 is made up of 15 amino acids. Here the CDR3 reads CSAMDPATNQETQYF. CDR3 DNA: TGCAGTGCTATGGACCCCGCCACCAACCAAGAGACCCAGTACTTC.

The sample holds many counts of this clonotype. The chain links TRBV7-4 to TRBJ1-4, with TRBD1 identical over 11 bases. The CDR3 spans 15 residues. Germline CDR1 and CDR2: SGHVT and SQSDAQ. With 9 bases clipped from V and 8 bases from J, the junction kept 11 bases outside the gene matches. CDR3 DNA: TGTGCCAGGTCCGAACCGGGACAGGGGGAGGAAAAACTGTTTTTT. It specifies CARSEPGQGEEKLFF.

This chain connects TRBV4-3 to TRBJ2-5; the match to TRBD1 covers 9 bases. The CDR3 runs to 16 residues. The V and J ends lost 2 bases and 5 bases, in that order; junction bases with no gene match: 9. Per germline, CDR1 LGHNA and CDR2 YSLEER. The CDR3 is CASSQRLQGARETQYF. The CDR3 DNA is TGCGCCAGCAGCCAACGGTTACAGGGGGCGCGGGAGACCCAGTACTTC.

The rearrangement links TRBV19 to TRBJ2-3; TRBD1 or TRBD2 may be the D gene (5 bases each). Germline CDR1 LNHDA, CDR2 SQIVND (reference sequence). The CDR3 is 14 amino acids. V lost 6 bases and J lost 5, with 15 bases in between. The CDR3 coding sequence is TGTGCCAGTAGCGGGGCGACTCGGGGAGATACGCAGTATTTT. Residues: CASSGATRGDTQYF.

This clonotype has a count of ten or more. The chain combines TRBV20-1 with TRBJ2-3; D remains ambiguous. The CDR3 runs to 12 residues. Trimming took 3 bases from V and 4 from J, leaving 8 bases between them. From germline, CDR1 is DFQATT and CDR2 SNEGSKA (reference sequence). The CDR3 reads CSASKRADTQYF. CDR3 DNA: TGCAGTGCTAGTAAGCGCGCAGATACGCAGTATTTT.

The chain combines TRBV15 with TRBJ1-4, with D possibly matching TRBD1 (5 bases). The CDR3 runs to 14 residues. Germline assignment: CDR1 LNHNV and CDR2 YYDKDF (reference sequence). V lost 1 base, J lost 8 bases, and 11 bases lay in between. The CDR3 spells CATSRVPGREKLFF. CDR3 DNA sequence: TGTGCCACCAGCAGAGTTCCAGGGAGGGAAAAACTGTTTTTT.

This clonotype was recorded at least ten times. The chain links TRBV6-5 to TRBJ2-3; D is unresolved. This CDR3 spans 13 amino acids. Germline V gene sequence: CDR1 MNHEY, CDR2 SVGAGI. Trimming shortened V by 4 bases and J by 6 bases, and 11 bases separated the two germline ends. In DNA, the CDR3 is TGTGCCAGCAGTTCCGCTAGGGCTGATACGCAGTATTTT. It codes for CASSSARADTQYF.

Ten or more counts support this clonotype. The gene calls are TRBV7-2 and TRBJ2-3, with TRBD1 matching over 12 bases. In germline, CDR1 is SGHTA, CDR2 FQGNSA. This CDR3 contains 14 residues. V trimming: 6 bases; J trimming: 9 bases; junction bases outside the gene matches: 7. CDR3 coding DNA: TGTGCCAGCAGTTGGGACAGGGGGCATGAAACGCAGTATTTT. This encodes CASSWDRGHETQYF.

This clonotype was counted ten times or more. The rearrangement links TRBV7-3 to TRBJ2-5; TRBD2 matches at 7 bases. V dropped 6 bases and J dropped 1; count of bases not matched to a gene: 5. The CDR3 contains 14 residues. Germline V gene lookup returns CDR1 SGHTA and CDR2 FQGTGA. In DNA, the CDR3 is TGTGCCAGCAGTTCCGGGACTACCCAAGAGACCCAGTACTTC. Translation: CASSSGTTQETQYF.

This clonotype was observed many times. V is TRBV11-1 and J is TRBJ2-5; no clear D gene. The length of the CDR3 is 14 residues. The V gene's germline CDR1 is SGHAT and CDR2 FQDESV (reference sequence). Trimming took off 4 bases at V and 1 base at J, with 10 bases between the two ends. The CDR3 is CASSSLIPQETQYF. Here the CDR3 DNA reads TGTGCCAGCAGCTCCCTGATCCCCCAAGAGACCCAGTACTTC.

Concerning this clonotype itself: One end of the junction varies from germline; a read error may be responsible. V usage is TRBV7-3 and J usage is TRBJ2-5; no definite D call. Per the germline V gene, CDR1 is SGHTA and CDR2 is FQGTGA. The CDR3 loop spans 11 amino acids. As DNA, the CDR3 is TGTGCCAGCAGCGCAGGAGAGGCCCAGTACTTC. It yields the protein CASSAGEAQYF.

This clonotype was counted ten times or more. The V and J genes are TRBV28 and TRBJ2-3; 7 positions agree with TRBD2. The V gene's germline CDR1 is MDHEN and CDR2 SYDVKM. The CDR3 loop spans 15 amino acids. V shed 3 bases, J shed 3 bases, and the junction held 6 bases outside the gene matches. The CDR3 DNA follows: TGTGCCAGCAGTTTCGGCGGGGGTGGGACAGATACGCAGTATTTT. It translates to CASSFGGGGTDTQYF.

This clonotype occurred many times. This chain uses TRBV2 with TRBJ1-5; unclear D gene. CDR3 length: 11 amino acids. The germline CDR1 and CDR2 sequences are SNHLY and FYNNEI. V was pared by 4 bases and J by 7 bases, with 5 bases between. The CDR3, as DNA: TGTGCCAGCAGTGTAGGACAGCCCCAGCATTTT. Amino acids: CASSVGQPQHF.

Only a few counts were recorded for this clonotype. The chain uses TRBV7-2 and TRBJ1-3; D gene unclear. Germline-derived CDR1 and CDR2 are SGHTA and FQGNSA. The CDR3 has 16 amino acids. The V and J ends lost 7 bases and 0 bases respectively, with 16 bases between them. In nucleotides, the CDR3 is TGTGCCAGCACCCATACGGGCCCCGGCTCTGGAAACACCATATATTTT. Translating it yields CASTHTGPGSGNTIYF.

There are a few counts of this clonotype. A far larger clone is just one base off, so this is likely a read error. The V gene is TRBV27, the J gene TRBJ2-1, with 12 bases identical to TRBD2. CDR3 size: 15 residues. The germline CDR1 and CDR2 sequences are MNHEY and SMNVEV (reference sequence). The ends lost 5 bases at V and 12 bases at J; junction bases unmatched: 11. The DNA of the CDR3 is TGTGCCAGCAGTCTACCTAGCGGGGGGGCCGATGGGCAGTTCTTC. Translating gives CASSLPSGGADGQFF.

This clonotype was seen at least ten times. V gene TRBV18 combines with J gene TRBJ2-7; D remains ambiguous. V was cut by 3 bases and J by 3 bases, with 9 bases left in between. Germline V gene data show CDR1 as KGHSH and CDR2 as LQKENI. The CDR3 runs to 13 residues. The DNA of the CDR3 is TGTGCCAGCTCACCCATTGGGGACTACGAGCAGTACTTC. This encodes CASSPIGDYEQYF.

Many counts were recorded for this clonotype. The chain combines TRBV28 with TRBJ2-7; no clear D. V lost 5 bases to trimming and J lost 6 bases, with 8 bases between them. CDR3 length equals 11 residues. The V gene's germline CDR1 is MDHEN and CDR2 SYDVKM. Here the CDR3 reads CASSGVREQYF. DNA for the CDR3: TGTGCCAGCAGTGGGGTGCGCGAGCAGTACTTC.

There are many counts of this clonotype. The gene calls are TRBV12-3 or TRBV12-4 and TRBJ1-1; 8 nucleotides align to TRBD1. Trimming took 6 bases from V and 5 from J; bases not matched to a gene: 11. This CDR3 has 15 residues. This CDR3 is CASRIPQGARTEAFF. Here the CDR3 DNA reads TGTGCCAGCAGAATTCCCCAGGGGGCACGGACTGAAGCTTTCTTT.

This clonotype has ten or more counts. This sequence joins TRBV29-1 and TRBJ2-1; D is uncertain. The germline V and J ends were trimmed by 1 base and 6 bases, with 13 bases remaining between them. This CDR3 comprises 14 residues. Germline lookup yields CDR1 SQVTM and CDR2 ANQGSEA. The CDR3 spells CSVEGLVPPNEQFF. In nucleotides, the CDR3 is TGCAGCGTTGAAGGGCTAGTACCGCCCAATGAGCAGTTCTTC.